The T cell receptor (beta chain) under discussion was sequenced for a study of OX40 agonist ivuxolimab in advanced cancers. The CDR3 covers 12 residues. Per the germline V gene, CDR1 is MNHNS and CDR2 is SASEGT. V was pared by 10 bases and J by 5 bases, with 4 bases of the junction left unmatched. About this clone: Antigen specificity is unknown.

The study's findings and limits: At doses 0.1 to 3.0 mg/kg, CD4+ and CD8+ clones expanded.

Assay: immunoSEQ multiplex PCR; the TCRdb copy retains only in-frame clones and omits some. The sample gives over 80,000 clones, 84% of which show up once; 5.5% is in the top ten. Sample: CD4+ or CD8+ T cells sorted from blood, taken in a trial of the OX40 agonist ivuxolimab. This chain uses TRBV6-1 with TRBJ1-5; 8 bases agree with TRBD1. The sequence derives from an adult with an advanced solid tumor such as melanoma, head and neck, liver or kidney cancer. As DNA, the CDR3 is TGTGCCACCCGACAGGGGTATCAGCCCCAGCATTTT. Translated, it gives CATRQGYQPQHF.